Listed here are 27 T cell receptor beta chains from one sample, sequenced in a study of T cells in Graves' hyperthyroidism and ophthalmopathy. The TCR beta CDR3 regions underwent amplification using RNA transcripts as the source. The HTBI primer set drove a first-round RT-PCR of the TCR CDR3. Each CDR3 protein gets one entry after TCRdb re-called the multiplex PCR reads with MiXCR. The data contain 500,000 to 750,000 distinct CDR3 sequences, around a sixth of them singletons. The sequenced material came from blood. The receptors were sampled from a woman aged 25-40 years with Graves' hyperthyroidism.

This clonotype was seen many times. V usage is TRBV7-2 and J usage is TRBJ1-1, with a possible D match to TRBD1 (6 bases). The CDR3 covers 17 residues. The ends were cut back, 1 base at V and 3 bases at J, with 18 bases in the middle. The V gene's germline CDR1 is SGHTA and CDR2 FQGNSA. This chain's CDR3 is CASSLDATGIGDTEAFF. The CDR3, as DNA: TGTGCCAGCAGCTTAGACGCGACAGGCATTGGAGACACTGAAGCTTTCTTT.

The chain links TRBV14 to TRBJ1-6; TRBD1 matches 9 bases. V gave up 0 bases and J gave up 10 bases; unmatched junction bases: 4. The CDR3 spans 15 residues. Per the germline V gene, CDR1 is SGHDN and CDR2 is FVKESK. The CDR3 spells CASSQDTGGYSPLHF. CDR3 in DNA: TGTGCCAGCAGCCAAGATACAGGGGGCTACTCACCCCTCCACTTT.

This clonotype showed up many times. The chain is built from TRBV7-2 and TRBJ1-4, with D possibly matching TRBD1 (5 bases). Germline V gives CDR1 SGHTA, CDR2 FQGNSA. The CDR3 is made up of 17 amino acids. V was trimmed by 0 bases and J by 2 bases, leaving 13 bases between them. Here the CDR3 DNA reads TGTGCCAGCAGCTTAGCGGGGCAGGGATTGACTAATGAAAAACTGTTTTTT. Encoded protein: CASSLAGQGLTNEKLFF.

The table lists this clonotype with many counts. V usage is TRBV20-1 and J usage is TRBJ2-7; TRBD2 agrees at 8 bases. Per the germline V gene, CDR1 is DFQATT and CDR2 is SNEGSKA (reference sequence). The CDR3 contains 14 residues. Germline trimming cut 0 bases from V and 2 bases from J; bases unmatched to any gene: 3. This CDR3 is CSARETSATYEQYF. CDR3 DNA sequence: TGCAGTGCTAGAGAGACTAGCGCGACCTACGAGCAGTACTTC.

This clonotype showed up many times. This CDR3 reads CAWSVPSPVYSPLHF. In DNA, the CDR3 is TGTGCCTGGAGTGTACCGTCGCCGGTTTATTCACCCCTCCACTTT. The chain employs TRBV30 and TRBJ1-6, with D unclear. CDR1 GTSNPN and CDR2 SVGIG come from the germline V gene (reference sequence). This CDR3 spans 15 amino acids. The V gene lost 0 bases and the J gene lost 8 bases, with 14 bases spanning the gap.

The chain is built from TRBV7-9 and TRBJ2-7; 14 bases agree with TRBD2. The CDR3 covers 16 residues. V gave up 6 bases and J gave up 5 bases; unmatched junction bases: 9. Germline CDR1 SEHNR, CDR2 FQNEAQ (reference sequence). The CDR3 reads CASSLGTSGSGDEQYF. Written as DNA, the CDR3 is TGTGCCAGCAGTTTGGGGACTAGCGGGAGCGGGGACGAGCAGTACTTC. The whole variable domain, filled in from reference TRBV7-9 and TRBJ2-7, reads DTGVSQNPRHKITKRGQNVTFRCDPISEHNRLYWYRQTLGQGPEFLTYFQNEAQLEKSRLLSDRFSAERPKGSFSTLEIQRTEQGDSAMYLCASSLGTSGSGDEQYFGPGTRLTVT.

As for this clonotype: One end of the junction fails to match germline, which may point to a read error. CDR3 bases: TGTGCCAGCAGCTTAGTGGGACAGGGTCGGAAGGTCTTT. Its protein is CASSLVGQGRKVF. This rearrangement joins TRBV7-2 to TRBJ1-1, with 9 bases that match TRBD1. The CDR3 is made up of 13 amino acids. Germline V lookup: CDR1 SGHTA, CDR2 FQGNSA. Variable domain in full (rest from reference TRBV7-2 and TRBJ1-1): GAGVSQSPSNKVTEKGKDVELRCDPISGHTALYWYRQSLGQGLEFLIYFQGNSAPDKSGLPSDRFSAERTGGSVSTLTIQRTQQEDSAVYLCASSLVGQGRKVFGQGTRLTVV.

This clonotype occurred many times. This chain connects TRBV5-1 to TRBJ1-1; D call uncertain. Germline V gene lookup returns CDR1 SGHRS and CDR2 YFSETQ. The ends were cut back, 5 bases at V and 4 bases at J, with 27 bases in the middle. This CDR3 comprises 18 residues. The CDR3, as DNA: TGCGCCAGCAGTTTTAGAGGGTTAAACAATCCTACTTTCACTGAAGCTTTCTTT. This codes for CASSFRGLNNPTFTEAFF.

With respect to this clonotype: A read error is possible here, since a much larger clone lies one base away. The CDR3 DNA follows: TGTGCCACCAGTGATTCGCTAGCTTTTGGTAAGCAGTTCTTC. As protein: CATSDSLAFGKQFF. V and J are TRBV24-1 and TRBJ2-1, with D tentatively TRBD2 (5 bases). This CDR3 region has 14 residues. V was pared by 2 bases and J by 11 bases, with 15 bases between. CDR1 is KGHDR, CDR2 SFDVKD, per germline.

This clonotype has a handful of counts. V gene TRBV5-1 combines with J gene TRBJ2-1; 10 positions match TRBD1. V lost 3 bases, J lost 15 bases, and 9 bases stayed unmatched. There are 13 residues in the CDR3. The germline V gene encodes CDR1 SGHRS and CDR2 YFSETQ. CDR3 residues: CASSSIGQGGPFF. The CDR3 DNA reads TGCGCCAGCAGCTCGATAGGACAGGGGGGACCGTTCTTC.

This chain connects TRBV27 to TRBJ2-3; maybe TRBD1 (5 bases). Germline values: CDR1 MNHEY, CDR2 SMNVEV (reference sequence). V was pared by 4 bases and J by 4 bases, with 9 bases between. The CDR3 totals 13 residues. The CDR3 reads CASSSRGPDTQYF. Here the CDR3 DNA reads TGTGCCAGCAGTTCAAGGGGCCCAGATACGCAGTATTTT.

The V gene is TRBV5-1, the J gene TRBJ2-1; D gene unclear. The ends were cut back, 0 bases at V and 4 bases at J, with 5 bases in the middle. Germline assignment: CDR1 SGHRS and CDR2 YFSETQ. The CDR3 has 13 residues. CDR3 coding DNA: TGCGCCAGCAGCTTGGAGCTGTACAATGAGCAGTTCTTC. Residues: CASSLELYNEQFF. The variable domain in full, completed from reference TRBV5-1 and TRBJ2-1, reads KAGVTQTPRYLIKTRGQQVTLSCSPISGHRSVSWYQQTPGQGLQFLFEYFSETQRNKGNFPGRFSGRQFSNSRSEMNVSTLELGDSALYLCASSLELYNEQFFGPGTRLTVL.

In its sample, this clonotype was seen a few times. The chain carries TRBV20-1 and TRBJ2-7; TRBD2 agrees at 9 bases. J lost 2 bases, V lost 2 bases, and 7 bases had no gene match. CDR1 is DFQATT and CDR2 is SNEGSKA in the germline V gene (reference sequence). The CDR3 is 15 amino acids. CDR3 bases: TGCAGTGCTAGATCCGAGGTAGCGGGAGCCTACGAGCAGTACTTC. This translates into CSARSEVAGAYEQYF.

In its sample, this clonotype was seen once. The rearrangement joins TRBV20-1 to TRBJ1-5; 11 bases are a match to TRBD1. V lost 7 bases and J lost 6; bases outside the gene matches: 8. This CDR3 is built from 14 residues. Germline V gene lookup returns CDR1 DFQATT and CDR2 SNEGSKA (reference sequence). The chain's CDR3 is CSGWDRGVAQPQHF. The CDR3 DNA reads TGCAGTGGTTGGGACAGGGGGGTAGCTCAGCCCCAGCATTTT.

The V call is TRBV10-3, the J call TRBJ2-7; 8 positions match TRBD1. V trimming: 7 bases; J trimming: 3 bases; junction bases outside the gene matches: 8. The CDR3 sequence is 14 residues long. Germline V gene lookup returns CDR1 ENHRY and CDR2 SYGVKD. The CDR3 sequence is CAITRTGTLYEQYF. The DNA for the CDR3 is TGTGCCATCACCCGGACAGGGACCCTCTACGAGCAGTACTTC.

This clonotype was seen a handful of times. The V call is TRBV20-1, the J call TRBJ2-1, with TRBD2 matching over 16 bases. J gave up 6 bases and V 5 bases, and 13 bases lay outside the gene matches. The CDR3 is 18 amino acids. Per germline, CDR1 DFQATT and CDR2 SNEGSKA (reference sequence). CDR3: CSAGSGTSGRASGNEQFF. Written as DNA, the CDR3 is TGCAGTGCTGGATCCGGGACTAGCGGGAGGGCTTCGGGCAATGAGCAGTTCTTC.

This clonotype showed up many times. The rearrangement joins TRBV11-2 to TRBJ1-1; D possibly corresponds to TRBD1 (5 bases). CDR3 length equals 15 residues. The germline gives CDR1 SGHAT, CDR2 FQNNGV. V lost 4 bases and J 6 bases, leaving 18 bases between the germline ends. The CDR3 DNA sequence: TGTGCCAGCAGCTCCCTTCCGGGACGGAAGGCTGAAGCTTTCTTT. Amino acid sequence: CASSSLPGRKAEAFF.

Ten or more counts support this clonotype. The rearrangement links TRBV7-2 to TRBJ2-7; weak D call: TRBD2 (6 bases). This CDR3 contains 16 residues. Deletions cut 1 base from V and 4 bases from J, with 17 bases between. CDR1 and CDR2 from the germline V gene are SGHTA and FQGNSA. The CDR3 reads CASSLGGILAAYEQYF. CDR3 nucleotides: TGTGCCAGCAGCTTAGGGGGTATACTAGCAGCTTACGAGCAGTACTTC.

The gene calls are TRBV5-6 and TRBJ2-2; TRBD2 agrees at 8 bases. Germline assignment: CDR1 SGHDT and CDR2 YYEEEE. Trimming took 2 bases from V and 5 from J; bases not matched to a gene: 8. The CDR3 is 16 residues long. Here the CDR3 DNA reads TGTGCCAGCAGCTTACCGGGACTAGGGGGAACCGGGGAGCTGTTTTTT. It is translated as CASSLPGLGGTGELFF.

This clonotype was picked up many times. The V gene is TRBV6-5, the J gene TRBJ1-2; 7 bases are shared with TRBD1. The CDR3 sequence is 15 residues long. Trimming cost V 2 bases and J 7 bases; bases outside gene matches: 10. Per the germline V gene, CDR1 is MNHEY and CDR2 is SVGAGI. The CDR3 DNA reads TGTGCCAGCAGTTACCACAGGGGCAGGGGAGGTGGCTACACCTTC. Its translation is CASSYHRGRGGGYTF.

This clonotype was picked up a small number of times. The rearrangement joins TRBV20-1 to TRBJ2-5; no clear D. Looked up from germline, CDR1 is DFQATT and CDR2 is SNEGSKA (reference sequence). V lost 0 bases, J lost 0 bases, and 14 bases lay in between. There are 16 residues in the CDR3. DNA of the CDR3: TGCAGTGCTAGAGATCTTTTGTGGGGTAACCAAGAGACCCAGTACTTC. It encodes CSARDLLWGNQETQYF.

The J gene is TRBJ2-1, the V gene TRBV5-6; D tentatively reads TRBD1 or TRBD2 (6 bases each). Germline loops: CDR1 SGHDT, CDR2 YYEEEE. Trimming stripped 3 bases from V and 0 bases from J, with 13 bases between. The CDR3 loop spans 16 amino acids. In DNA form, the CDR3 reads TGTGCCAGCAGCTGGGGGGCTCTTAGCTCCTACAATGAGCAGTTCTTC. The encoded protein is CASSWGALSSYNEQFF.

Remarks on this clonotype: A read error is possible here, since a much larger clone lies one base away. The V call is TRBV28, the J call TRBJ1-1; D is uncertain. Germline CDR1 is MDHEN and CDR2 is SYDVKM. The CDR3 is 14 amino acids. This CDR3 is CASNLFSENTEAFF. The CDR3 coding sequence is TGTGCCAGCAATTTATTTTCAGAGAACACTGAAGCTTTCTTT.

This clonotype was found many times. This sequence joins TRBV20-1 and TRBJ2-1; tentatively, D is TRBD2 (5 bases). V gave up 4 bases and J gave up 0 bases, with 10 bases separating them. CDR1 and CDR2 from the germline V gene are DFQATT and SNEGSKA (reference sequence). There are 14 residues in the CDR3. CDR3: CSANSESSYNEQFF. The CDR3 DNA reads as TGCAGTGCTAATAGCGAGAGCTCCTACAATGAGCAGTTCTTC.

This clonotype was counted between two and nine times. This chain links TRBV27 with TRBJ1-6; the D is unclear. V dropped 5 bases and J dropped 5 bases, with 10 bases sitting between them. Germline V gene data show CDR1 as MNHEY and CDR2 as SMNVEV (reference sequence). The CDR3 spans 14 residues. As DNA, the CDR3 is TGTGCCAGCAGTCTCTGGCAGAATAATTCACCCCTCCACTTT. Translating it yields CASSLWQNNSPLHF.

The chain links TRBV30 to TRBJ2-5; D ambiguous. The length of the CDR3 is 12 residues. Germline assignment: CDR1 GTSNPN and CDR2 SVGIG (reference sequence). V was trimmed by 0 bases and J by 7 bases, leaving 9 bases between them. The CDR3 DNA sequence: TGTGCCTGGAGTGTGGCTGAAGGGACCCAGTACTTC. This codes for CAWSVAEGTQYF.

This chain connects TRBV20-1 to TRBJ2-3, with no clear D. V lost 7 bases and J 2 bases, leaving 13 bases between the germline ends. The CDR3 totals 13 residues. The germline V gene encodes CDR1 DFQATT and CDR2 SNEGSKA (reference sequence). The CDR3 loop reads CSVSGPNTDTQYF. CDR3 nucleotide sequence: TGCAGTGTTTCCGGGCCGAACACAGATACGCAGTATTTT.